This T cell receptor (beta chain) was sequenced during a study of HIV-infected patients and healthy controls. As for the study in general: After three months of therapy, CD4 counts rose modestly but significantly in about 90% of the 16 patients.

500 ng RNA was reverse transcribed with alpha and beta constant-region primers. Alpha and beta chain libraries were made separately by chain-specific third strand synthesis with multiplexing indices. Two random hexamers, added before amplification and joined, formed each molecule's 12-nucleotide barcode. From the 5' RACE reads, TCRdb called clonotypes with MiXCR, one entry per CDR3 protein. The repertoire has more than 7,500 distinct CDR3 sequences, approximately 9.1% of them found once; the top ten carry under 25%. Whole blood was used without fractionation, so all unsorted peripheral T cells were included. Germline V gene lookup returns CDR1 KGHSH and CDR2 LQKENI. V was shortened by 5 bases and J by 7 bases, with 9 bases between the two germline ends. This CDR3 is built from 12 residues. Relative to its sample, this clonotype is medium-sized.

The origin of this receptor is an adult with HIV infection. This specimen consisted of blood, obtained before antiretroviral therapy. The J gene is TRBJ2-1, the V gene TRBV18, with D perhaps TRBD1 (5 bases). The CDR3 is CASSSQGNEQFF. DNA for the CDR3: TGTGCCAGCTCATCGCAGGGTAATGAGCAGTTCTTC. The complete variable domain, with remaining parts taken from reference TRBV18 and TRBJ2-1, reads NAGVMQNPRHLVRRRGQEARLRCSPMKGHSHVYWYRQLPEEGLKFMVYLQKENIIDESGMPKERFSAEFPKEGPSILRIQQVVRGDSAAYFCASSSQGNEQFFGPGTRLTVL.